Shown below are 32 T cell receptor beta chains from a single sample sequenced in a study of blood T cell repertoires in COVID-19. Produced via immunoSEQ multiplex PCR; TCRdb's table is partial and in-frame only. In the table there are 60,000 to 80,000 clones, around 90% of which are singletons. The sample consisted of peripheral blood. These receptor sequences come from a human donor in a cohort sampled during active COVID-19.

This chain links TRBV15 with TRBJ2-7, with TRBD2 identical over 7 bases. The CDR3 is 15 residues long. The V and J ends lost 1 base and 0 bases, in that order; junction bases with no gene match: 3. Germline CDR1 is LNHNV and CDR2 is YYDKDF (reference sequence). Here the CDR3 DNA reads TGTGCCACCAGCAGAGTTGGCGGGAGCTCCTACGAGCAGTACTTC. Translation gives CATSRVGGSSYEQYF.

The gene calls are TRBV6-5 and TRBJ1-1; D gene uncertain. CDR1 and CDR2 from the germline V gene are MNHEY and SVGAGI. The CDR3 has 14 amino acids. V was pared by 6 bases and J by 0 bases, with 11 bases between. In DNA, the CDR3 is TGTGCCAGCAGCCGAGAGAGCCTGAACACTGAAGCTTTCTTT. Translation: CASSRESLNTEAFF.

The chain links TRBV5-1 to TRBJ2-5; D remains ambiguous. CDR1 and CDR2 (germline): SGHRS, YFSETQ. V was shortened by 4 bases and J by 5 bases, with 6 bases between the two germline ends. This CDR3 comprises 11 residues. In DNA, the CDR3 is TGCGCCAGCAGCATGAGGGAGACCCAGTACTTC. Protein: CASSMRETQYF. The whole variable domain, remainder taken from reference TRBV5-1 and TRBJ2-5, is KAGVTQTPRYLIKTRGQQVTLSCSPISGHRSVSWYQQTPGQGLQFLFEYFSETQRNKGNFPGRFSGRQFSNSRSEMNVSTLELGDSALYLCASSMRETQYFGPGTRLLVL.

To note about this clone: A read error may produce the germline difference seen at one junction end. The chain has TRBV19 and TRBJ1-1; D not certain. This CDR3 region has 14 residues. Germline lookup yields CDR1 LNHDA and CDR2 SQIVND (reference sequence). The CDR3 here is CASLSGGVKTEAFF. In DNA form, the CDR3 reads TGTGCCAGCCTTTCCGGCGGGGTGAAAACTGAAGCTTTCTTT.

J is TRBJ2-5 and V is TRBV6-5; 11 positions match TRBD2. Germline loops: CDR1 MNHEY, CDR2 SVGAGI. V was clipped by 6 bases and J by 4 bases; unmatched bases: 4. The CDR3 is made up of 14 amino acids. This CDR3 reads CASRYGLAGETQYF. CDR3 DNA: TGTGCCAGCAGATATGGACTAGCGGGAGAGACCCAGTACTTC.

The chain carries TRBV7-3 and TRBJ2-1, with TRBD1 matching 8 bases. V shed 3 bases, J shed 9 bases, and the junction held 10 bases outside the gene matches. The CDR3 length is 15 residues. In germline, CDR1 is SGHTA, CDR2 FQGTGA. In DNA, the CDR3 is TGTGCCAGCAGCTTCGGACGGACAGGGAGAGTTGAGCAGTTCTTC. Its translation: CASSFGRTGRVEQFF.

The J gene is TRBJ2-2, the V gene TRBV11-2, with 9 bases that match TRBD1. V was clipped by 5 bases and J by 5 bases; unmatched bases: 6. The length of the CDR3 is 15 residues. Looked up from germline, CDR1 is SGHAT and CDR2 is FQNNGV. CDR3 nucleotides: TGTGCCAGCAGCCGGACGGGACAGGGAACCGGGGAGCTGTTTTTT. Its translation is CASSRTGQGTGELFF.

The chain carries TRBV29-1 and TRBJ2-1, with TRBD2 identical over 11 bases. The V gene's germline CDR1 is SQVTM and CDR2 ANQGSEA. The CDR3 is 15 amino acids. Losses at the gene ends were 7 bases for V and 9 bases for J; bases not matched to a gene: 14. The CDR3 reads CSGWTSGRGGFEQFF. The CDR3, as DNA: TGCAGCGGGTGGACTAGCGGGCGCGGGGGGTTTGAGCAGTTCTTC.

This sequence joins TRBV15 and TRBJ2-6; possibly TRBD2 for D (5 bases). Trimming shortened V by 1 base and J by 7 bases, and 8 bases separated the two germline ends. The CDR3 has 14 amino acids. CDR1 is LNHNV and CDR2 is YYDKDF in the germline V gene (reference sequence). The CDR3, as DNA: TGTGCCACCAGCAGAGGCGGAGGTGCCAACGTCCTGACTTTC. Its translation is CATSRGGGANVLTF.

The chain recombines TRBV5-6 with TRBJ1-2, with 12 bases lining up with TRBD1. The ends lost 3 bases at V and 7 bases at J; junction bases unmatched: 4. Germline values: CDR1 SGHDT, CDR2 YYEEEE. The CDR3 totals 14 residues. In DNA, the CDR3 is TGTGCCAGCAGCTCCGGGACAGGGGGCGTTGGCTACACCTTC. Its protein is CASSSGTGGVGYTF.

The genes are TRBV14 and TRBJ2-1; D is unresolved. The germline CDR1 and CDR2 sequences are SGHDN and FVKESK. The V and J ends lost 4 bases and 3 bases respectively, with 13 bases between them. The CDR3 runs to 15 residues. The CDR3 is CASSRPETYYNEQFF. The CDR3 DNA is TGTGCCAGCAGCCGCCCGGAGACTTACTACAATGAGCAGTTCTTC.

The gene calls are TRBV7-8 and TRBJ2-2; TRBD1 matches at 11 bases. CDR3 length: 16 residues. Germline trimming cut 4 bases from V and 3 bases from J; bases unmatched to any gene: 4. Germline CDR1 is SGHVS and CDR2 is FQNEAQ. The CDR3, as DNA: TGTGCCAGCAGCTATCCGGGACAGGGGGACACCGGGGAGCTGTTTTTT. This translates into CASSYPGQGDTGELFF.

This sequence joins TRBV2 and TRBJ1-4; tentative D call: TRBD1 (5 bases). V was clipped by 6 bases and J by 8 bases, with 13 bases between them. The CDR3 is 13 residues long. Germline lookup yields CDR1 SNHLY and CDR2 FYNNEI. CDR3 nucleotide sequence: TGTGCCAGCAGGGCGGGGCTTGGGGAAAAACTGTTTTTT. As protein: CASRAGLGEKLFF.

This clone was found once. The CDR3 coding sequence is TGTGCCAGCAAACCCCAGCAGGGGGGTACTGAAGCTTTCTTT. This gives the protein CASKPQQGGTEAFF. V gene TRBV5-4 combines with J gene TRBJ1-1; 7 nucleotides align to TRBD1. The CDR3 runs 14 residues. The V gene's germline CDR1 is SGHNT and CDR2 YYREEE (reference sequence). With 6 bases clipped from V and 5 bases from J, the junction kept 10 bases outside the gene matches.

The CDR3: CASSLDMGGSGNEQFF. DNA for the CDR3: TGTGCCAGCAGCTTAGACATGGGGGGGTCGGGCAATGAGCAGTTCTTC. The V call is TRBV11-2, the J call TRBJ2-1, with 7 bases fitting TRBD2. The V gene's germline CDR1 is SGHAT and CDR2 FQNNGV. The J segment lost 6 bases and the V segment lost 0 bases, leaving 8 bases of the junction unmatched. This CDR3 spans 16 amino acids.

The chain combines TRBV7-2 with TRBJ2-2, with 7 bases aligning to TRBD1. Germline values: CDR1 SGHTA, CDR2 FQGNSA. The CDR3 sequence is 15 residues long. V trimming: 10 bases; J trimming: 0 bases; junction bases outside the gene matches: 8. This chain's CDR3 is CATSPGQPNTGELFF. CDR3 sequence (DNA): TGTGCCACCTCTCCGGGACAGCCGAACACCGGGGAGCTGTTTTTT. Full variable domain (outside the CDR3, taken from reference TRBV7-2 and TRBJ2-2): GAGVSQSPSNKVTEKGKDVELRCDPISGHTALYWYRQSLGQGLEFLIYFQGNSAPDKSGLPSDRFSAERTGGSVSTLTIQRTQQEDSAVYLCATSPGQPNTGELFFGEGSRLTVL.

The rearrangement links TRBV5-1 to TRBJ2-1, with 7 bases that match TRBD1. The CDR3 has 15 amino acids. V lost 7 bases and J lost 2; bases outside the gene matches: 9. Germline CDR1 reads SGHRS; CDR2 reads YFSETQ. CDR3 region: CASSPGTATYNEQFF. The CDR3 DNA follows: TGCGCCAGCTCCCCCGGGACAGCGACCTACAATGAGCAGTTCTTC. Supplemented by reference TRBV5-1 and TRBJ2-1, the full variable domain reads KAGVTQTPRYLIKTRGQQVTLSCSPISGHRSVSWYQQTPGQGLQFLFEYFSETQRNKGNFPGRFSGRQFSNSRSEMNVSTLELGDSALYLCASSPGTATYNEQFFGPGTRLTVL.

This sequence joins TRBV27 and TRBJ1-5, with a possible D match to TRBD1 (6 bases). CDR3 length equals 15 residues. V was clipped by 5 bases and J by 0 bases, with 11 bases between them. Germline V CDR1 and CDR2: MNHEY, SMNVEV (reference sequence). DNA for the CDR3: TGTGCCAGCAGTGTACAGGGTTATAGCAATCAGCCCCAGCATTTT. Translating gives CASSVQGYSNQPQHF.

CDR3 protein: CAISSQGANEKLFF. The CDR3 nucleotides are TGTGCCATCAGCTCACAGGGTGCTAATGAAAAACTGTTTTTT. The chain combines TRBV10-3 with TRBJ1-4; D is possibly TRBD1 (6 bases). V shed 6 bases and J shed 3 bases, with 11 bases lying between them. The germline V gene encodes CDR1 ENHRY and CDR2 SYGVKD. CDR3 length: 14 amino acids.

This sequence joins TRBV3-1 (or the pseudogene TRBV3-2) and TRBJ1-2, with D tentatively TRBD1 (6 bases). This CDR3 has 16 amino acids. Germline V lookup: CDR1 LGHDT, CDR2 YNNKEL (reference sequence). V gave up 2 bases and J gave up 2 bases, with 15 bases separating them. The CDR3 here is CASSQSTMGTNYGYTF. Written as DNA, the CDR3 is TGTGCCAGCAGCCAATCAACGATGGGGACAAACTATGGCTACACCTTC.

This sequence joins TRBV5-6 and TRBJ1-1, with 10 bases fitting TRBD1. The CDR3 is 17 residues long. The trim removed 3 bases at V and 0 bases at J, leaving 8 bases unmatched. Germline V gene sequence: CDR1 SGHDT, CDR2 YYEEEE. CDR3 bases: TGTGCCAGCAGCTGGAGACAGGGGGCTGTCATGAACACTGAAGCTTTCTTT. Residues: CASSWRQGAVMNTEAFF.

The rearrangement links TRBV24-1 to TRBJ2-3, with TRBD2 as a possible D gene (6 bases). In germline, CDR1 is KGHDR, CDR2 SFDVKD. The ends were cut back, 3 bases at V and 6 bases at J, with 9 bases in the middle. The CDR3 contains 13 residues. CDR3 residues: CATSDGGEDTQYF. Written as DNA, the CDR3 is TGTGCCACCAGTGATGGAGGGGAGGATACGCAGTATTTT.

Comment on this clone: Mismatch with germline at one junction end may stem from a read error. The gene calls are TRBV20-1 and TRBJ2-5; D gene ambiguous. This CDR3 region has 11 residues. The germline gives CDR1 DFQATT, CDR2 SNEGSKA (reference sequence). In DNA form, the CDR3 reads TGCAGTGCAGGAAGGCTGACTGCCCAATACTTC. Its translation: CSAGRLTAQYF.

The chain has TRBV18 and TRBJ1-1, with a weak D call TRBD1 (5 bases). CDR1 and CDR2 from the germline V gene are KGHSH and LQKENI. The CDR3 loop spans 15 amino acids. Deletions cut 0 bases from V and 1 base from J, with 9 bases between. The CDR3 nucleotides are TGTGCCAGCTCACCACCGGGGCGAGGGAACACTGAAGCTTTCTTT. This translates into CASSPPGRGNTEAFF.

CDR3: CASSFTGTGNTIYF. The DNA of the CDR3 is TGTGCCAGCAGCTTCACAGGGACTGGAAACACCATATATTTT. The chain combines TRBV5-4 with TRBJ1-3, with D tentatively TRBD1 (6 bases). The CDR3 is made up of 14 amino acids. The germline V and J ends were trimmed by 2 bases and 2 bases, with 8 bases remaining between them. In germline, CDR1 is SGHNT, CDR2 YYREEE (reference sequence).

This chain connects TRBV15 to TRBJ2-5, with D perhaps matching TRBD2 (6 bases). Germline loops: CDR1 LNHNV, CDR2 YYDKDF (reference sequence). The V gene lost 11 bases and the J gene lost 2 bases, with 15 bases spanning the gap. This CDR3 contains 13 residues. The CDR3 DNA sequence: TGTGCCTCTGCCGGAGGGAAACAAGAGACCCAGTACTTC. Translation: CASAGGKQETQYF.

The rearrangement joins TRBV7-3 to TRBJ2-2, with 12 bases identical to TRBD2. Germline values: CDR1 SGHTA, CDR2 FQGTGA. There are 17 residues in the CDR3. J was trimmed by 6 bases and V by 5 bases; bases with no gene match: 10. CDR3 DNA sequence: TGTGCCAGCAGCCCGATCGGACTAGCGGGAAGGTCCGGGGAGCTGTTTTTT. Translated: CASSPIGLAGRSGELFF.

The CDR3 coding sequence is TGTGCCAGCAGCGCCTCCGGGACAGGGAATCAGCCCCAGCATTTT. Translating it yields CASSASGTGNQPQHF. V usage is TRBV9 and J usage is TRBJ1-5; 9 bases match TRBD1. The CDR3 extends over 15 amino acids. Germline V gene lookup returns CDR1 SGDLS and CDR2 YYNGEE. With V trimmed by 3 bases and J by 4 bases, 5 bases remained unmatched.

J is TRBJ2-7 and V is TRBV7-2, with 8 bases fitting TRBD1. Trimming removed 1 base from V and 4 bases from J; junction bases left unmatched: 9. This CDR3 spans 16 amino acids. Germline assignment: CDR1 SGHTA and CDR2 FQGNSA. CDR3 bases: TGTGCCAGCAGCTTAGGTCCGGACAGGGCGGTTTACGAGCAGTACTTC. Amino acid sequence: CASSLGPDRAVYEQYF.

The CDR3 loop is CASSDLGLNTQYF. The CDR3 bases are TGTGCCAGCAGCGACCTAGGTCTTAATACGCAGTATTTT. J is TRBJ2-3 and V is TRBV7-2; D is unresolved. The CDR3 is made up of 13 amino acids. In germline, CDR1 is SGHTA, CDR2 FQGNSA. Trimming stripped 5 bases from V and 7 bases from J, with 13 bases between.

This clone was picked up a small number of times. This chain links TRBV27 with TRBJ2-7; perhaps TRBD2 as D (6 bases). Per germline, CDR1 MNHEY and CDR2 SMNVEV (reference sequence). CDR3 length equals 14 residues. Trimming shortened V by 10 bases and J by 4 bases, and 20 bases separated the two germline ends. CDR3 coding DNA: TGTGCCACCGCCTACGGACTGGGAGGATACGAGCAGTACTTC. Residues: CATAYGLGGYEQYF.

The gene calls are TRBV6-6 and TRBJ2-1; D may be TRBD1 (5 bases). CDR1 and CDR2 from the germline V gene are MNHNY and SVGAGI (reference sequence). The CDR3 is made up of 12 amino acids. The V end was cut by 3 bases, the J end by 6 bases, with 6 bases between. The CDR3 region is CASSYRGNEQFF. DNA for the CDR3: TGTGCCAGCAGTTATAGGGGCAATGAGCAGTTCTTC.